This T cell receptor (beta chain) was documented in a study of PD-1 blockade in classical Hodgkin lymphoma. General study findings and limits: By cycle point C4D1, TCR diversity had risen significantly in CD4+ cells (but not CD8+ cells). Newly diagnosed patients were reported to exhibit reduced baseline TCR diversity relative to healthy donors. The authors excluded patients who started nivolumab under 1 year after ASCT.

Only in-frame clones appear in the TCRdb table, and some are missing; sequencing was by immunoSEQ multiplex PCR. There are 25,000 to 30,000 clones in the sample; approximately 86% occur only once, and roughly 0.48% lies in the top ten. Comment on this clone: Its antigen remains unidentified.

V lost 2 bases to trimming and J lost 11 bases, with 12 bases between them. The CDR3 is 12 residues long. CDR1 and CDR2 (germline): KGHSH, LQKENI. As to time point: cycle 4 day 1 (C4D1), after more than five weeks of nivolumab. Each patient's relapse followed autologous stem cell transplantation, and brentuximab vedotin exposure varied. Thawed PBMCs yielded CD4+ T cells through magnetic negative selection. Reported best responses ranged across complete response, partial response or progressive disease. The chain couples TRBV18 to TRBJ1-1, with D uncertain. The receptor was isolated from a human donor with classical Hodgkin lymphoma. Sequencing was performed on CD4+ T cells from blood, taken before the fourth cycle of nivolumab. In DNA, the CDR3 is TGTGCCAGCTCACCATACGGGGATCTGGCTTTCTTT. Its protein product is CASSPYGDLAFF.